The sequence of this TCR beta chain was determined in a study of blood T cells in healthy people across ages. Of note for this clonotype: The antigen is unknown.

The study drew donors from healthy Caucasian individuals in Russia aged roughly 6 to 90. The authors ran a second PCR of about 7 to 11 cycles using a sample-barcoded 5' primer and a J-beta primer mix. TCRdb redid the calling of the 5' RACE reads with MiXCR, one entry per CDR3 protein. Of 1.5 million or so distinct CDR3 sequences in the sample, about 42% are singletons; the top ten hold about 4.1%. Overall study findings and caveats: Diversity was estimated from one million T cells, and these estimates were considered underestimates. Higher diversity, along with more naive CD4+ cells, distinguished long-lived donors from aged donors. Observed TCR beta diversity per million T cells went down as age went up. This fall followed a roughly linear course with age.

The germline V gene has CDR1 DFQATT and CDR2 SNEGSKA (reference sequence). The CDR3 has 14 amino acids. After removal of 6 bases from V and 2 bases from J, the junction contained 7 bases not matched to a gene. The sample consisted of blood. V and J are TRBV20-1 and TRBJ2-7, with 10 bases lining up with TRBD2. The sequence was collected from a woman aged 18 to 35 in good health. The CDR3 DNA reads TGCAGTGCGCCCCTAGCGGGGGTGCCCTACGAGCAGTACTTC. Translated, it gives CSAPLAGVPYEQYF.